This entry is about one T cell receptor beta chain. The antigen is not known. The sample originates from a study of cytomegalovirus exposure and HLA in healthy donors. Points from the study as a whole: In a later analysis, fewer than 20,000 TCR beta sequences were associated with HLA alleles at 0.05 false discovery rate. In an earlier analysis, productive rearrangement rates for most beta V segments clustered near 87% or 30%.

The PCR used 60 Vbeta and 13 Jbeta primers. TCRdb's table, derived via immunoSEQ multiplex PCR, lists solely in-frame clones and lacks some. The sample lists some 150,000 clones; 60% to 80% were seen once. CDR1 is MDHEN, CDR2 SYDVKM, per germline. The trim removed 5 bases at V and 6 bases at J, leaving 6 bases unmatched. This CDR3 is built from 15 residues. This clonotype was obtained from a woman between 50 and 59 years old in good health and CMV-seronegative. The specimen sequenced was PBMCs. The V gene is TRBV28, the J gene TRBJ1-5; 11 nucleotides line up with TRBD1. This CDR3 reads CASSVGQGVSQPQHF. The DNA of the CDR3 is TGTGCCAGCAGTGTGGGACAGGGGGTAAGTCAGCCCCAGCATTTT.